This T cell receptor beta chain was sequenced in a study of PD-L1 blockade in urothelial cancer. The CDR3 loop spans 16 amino acids. Germline-derived CDR1 and CDR2 are MDHEN and SYDVKM. V was trimmed by 2 bases and J by 5 bases, leaving 18 bases between them. TCRdb keeps only in-frame clones here, not all; method: immunoSEQ multiplex PCR. The table includes about 74,000 clones, about 90% detected once. As for time point: pretreatment peripheral blood. The chain joins TRBV28 to TRBJ1-2; tentatively, D is TRBD1 (5 bases). The input for sequencing was PBMCs, taken around atezolizumab (anti-PD-L1) treatment. This clonotype was obtained from a man aged 65 to 79 with urothelial cancer. This chain's CDR3 is CASSLGGVKLGYGYTF. For the CDR3, the DNA is TGTGCCAGCAGTTTAGGGGGGGTCAAGCTCGGGTATGGCTACACCTTC.